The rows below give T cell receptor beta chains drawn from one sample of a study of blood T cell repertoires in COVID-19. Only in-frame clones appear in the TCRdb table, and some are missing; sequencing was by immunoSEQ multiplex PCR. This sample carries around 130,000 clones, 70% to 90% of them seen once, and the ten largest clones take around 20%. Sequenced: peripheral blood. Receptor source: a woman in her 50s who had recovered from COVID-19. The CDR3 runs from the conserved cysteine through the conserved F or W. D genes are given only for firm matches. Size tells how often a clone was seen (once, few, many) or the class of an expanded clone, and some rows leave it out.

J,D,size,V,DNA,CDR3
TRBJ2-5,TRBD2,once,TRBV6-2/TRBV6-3,TGTGCCAGCAGTGTAAGATCTAGCGGAAGAGGGGAGACCCAGTACTTC,CASSVRSSGRGETQYF
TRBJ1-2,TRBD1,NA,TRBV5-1,TGCGCCAGCAGCTTAGCACAGGGGTCTATTAACTATGGCTACACCTTC,CASSLAQGSINYGYTF
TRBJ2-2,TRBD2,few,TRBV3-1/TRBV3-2,TGTGCCAGCAGCGCTAGCGGGGGCGGGGAGCTGTTTTTT,CASSASGGGELFF
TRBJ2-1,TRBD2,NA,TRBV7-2,TGTGCCAGCAGCTTGACTAGCGGGAGGAGGAATGAGCAGTTCTTC,CASSLTSGRRNEQFF
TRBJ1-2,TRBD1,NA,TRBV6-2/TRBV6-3,TGTGCCAGCAGTCAAACAGGGGTAGCTAACTATGGCTACACCTTC,CASSQTGVANYGYTF
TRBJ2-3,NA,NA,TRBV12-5,TGTGCTAGTGGCCGGGGGACTTTCACAGATACGCAGTATTTT,CASGRGTFTDTQYF
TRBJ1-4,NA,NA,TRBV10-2,TGCGCCAGCCAGGGAGCGGGTAATGAAAAACTGTTTTTT,CASQGAGNEKLFF
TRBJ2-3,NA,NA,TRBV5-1,TGCGCCAGCTGTCCAGGCGCCCTTACAGATACGCAGTATTTT,CASCPGALTDTQYF
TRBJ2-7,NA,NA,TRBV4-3,TGCGCCAGCAGCCAAGGGGCCTCCTCTAAGTACGAGCAGTACTTC,CASSQGASSKYEQYF
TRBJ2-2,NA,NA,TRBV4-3,TGCGCCAGCAGCCAAGATGAAGCGCGGGCCGGGGAGCTGTTTTTT,CASSQDEARAGELFF
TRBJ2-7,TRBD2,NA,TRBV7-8,TGTGCCAGCAGCCCCAGACTAGCGGCTATACGACCCAACGAGCAGTACTTC,CASSPRLAAIRPNEQYF
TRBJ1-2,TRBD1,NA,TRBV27,TGTGCCAGCAGTTCCTCCGGGACAGGGGATAGGGGCTACACCTTC,CASSSSGTGDRGYTF
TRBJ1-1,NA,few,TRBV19,TGTGCCAGTAGTATTAGGGGTGAGAACACTGAAGCTTTCTTT,CASSIRGENTEAFF
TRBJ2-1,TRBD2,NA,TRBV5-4,TGTGCCAGCAGCTTGGAACTAGCGGGGGGTGAGCAGTTCTTC,CASSLELAGGEQFF
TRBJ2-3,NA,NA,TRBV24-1,TGTGCCACCAGTGGGGGCTTCACAGATACGCAGTATTTT,CATSGGFTDTQYF
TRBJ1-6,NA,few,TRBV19,TGTGCCAGTAGCCTTTATAATTCACCCCTCCACTTT,CASSLYNSPLHF
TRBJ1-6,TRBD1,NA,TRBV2,TGTGCCAGCAGTGAAGCGACAGGGGGTAATTCACCCCTCCACTTT,CASSEATGGNSPLHF
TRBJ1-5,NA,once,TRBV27,TGTGCCAGCAGTCAGGGAAATCCCGTGAATCAGCCCCAGCATTTT,CASSQGNPVNQPQHF
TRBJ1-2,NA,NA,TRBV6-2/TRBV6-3,TGTGCCAGCAGTTTGCCGACAGGCGATTACTATGGCTACACCTTC,CASSLPTGDYYGYTF
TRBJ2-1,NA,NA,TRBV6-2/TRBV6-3,TGTGCCAGCAGTTACTCGACACTAGTCAATGAGCAGTTCTTC,CASSYSTLVNEQFF
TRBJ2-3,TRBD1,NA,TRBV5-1,TGCGCCAGCAGCTTGTCGGGCGGGACAGGGGGTATGGGAGATACGCAGTATTTT,CASSLSGGTGGMGDTQYF
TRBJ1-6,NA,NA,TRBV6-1,TGTGCCAGCAGTGAACTGGGCAGATTAAGCTCCTATAATTCACCCCTCCACTTT,CASSELGRLSSYNSPLHF
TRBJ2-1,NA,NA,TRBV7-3,TGTGCCAGCAGCAGTGGACTGGCACGATACAATGAGCAGTTCTTC,CASSSGLARYNEQFF
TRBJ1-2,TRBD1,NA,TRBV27,TGTGCCAGCAGTTCTCATCCGGGACAGCCTAACTATGGCTACACCTTC,CASSSHPGQPNYGYTF
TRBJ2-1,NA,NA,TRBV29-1,TGCAGGATAGACACATACAATGAGCAGTTCTTC,CRIDTYNEQFF
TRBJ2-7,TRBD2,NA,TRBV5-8,TGTGCCAGCAGTTCCGGGACTAGCTACGAGCAGTACTTC,CASSSGTSYEQYF
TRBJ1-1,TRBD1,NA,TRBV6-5,TGTGCCAGCAGTTCCCAGACAGGGGTCGCTGAAGCTTTCTTT,CASSSQTGVAEAFF
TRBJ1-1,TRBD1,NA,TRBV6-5,TGTGCCAGCAGTATATTGGGACAGGACCTCTCTGAGGCTTTCTTT,CASSILGQDLSEAFF
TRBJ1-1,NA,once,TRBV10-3,TGTGCCATCAGTGAGTCGCGTGGCGGGGGACGATGGACTGAAGCTTTCTTT,CAISESRGGGRWTEAFF
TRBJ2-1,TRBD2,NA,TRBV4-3,TGCGCCAGCAGCCAAGAAGGTCTGCCTAGCGGGATGGATAATGAGCAGTTCTTC,CASSQEGLPSGMDNEQFF
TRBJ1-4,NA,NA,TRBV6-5,TGTGCCAGCAGTTATTTTTCAGGTGAAAAACTGTTTTTT,CASSYFSGEKLFF
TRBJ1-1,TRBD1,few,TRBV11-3,TGTGCCAGCAGCTCAAGGGGGCGCAGGAACACTGAAGCTTTCTTT,CASSSRGRRNTEAFF
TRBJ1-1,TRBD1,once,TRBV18,TGTGCCAGCTCCCTGACAGGGGAGACTGAAGCTTTCTTT,CASSLTGETEAFF
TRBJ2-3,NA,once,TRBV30,TGTGCCGCGAAACGGGGGTCGAGCACAGATACGCAGTATTTT,CAAKRGSSTDTQYF
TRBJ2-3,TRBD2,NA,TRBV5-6,TGTGCCAGCAGCTTGAACGGGAGGCCCCGAAGAGATACGCAGTATTTT,CASSLNGRPRRDTQYF
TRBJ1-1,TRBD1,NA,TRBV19,TGTGCCAGTACTAGGGGGCGACGGTACACTGAAGCTTTCTTT,CASTRGRRYTEAFF
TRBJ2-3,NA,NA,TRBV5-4,TGTGCCAGCAGCTTGGCCGGCACAGATACGCAGTATTTT,CASSLAGTDTQYF
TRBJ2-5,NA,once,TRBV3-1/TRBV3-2,TGTGCCAGCAGTCACCTTAGCGGATCGGAGACCCAGTACTTC,CASSHLSGSETQYF
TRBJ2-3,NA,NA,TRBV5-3,TGTGCCAGAAGCCGGGTGGTATCAGGCACAGATACGCAGTATTTT,CARSRVVSGTDTQYF
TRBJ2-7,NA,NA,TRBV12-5,TGTGCTAGTGGAAATCCAGGGAACTCCTACGAGCAGTACTTC,CASGNPGNSYEQYF
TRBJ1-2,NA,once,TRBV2,TGTGCCAGCAGTGTTTCAGAAGTCCATGGCTACACCTTC,CASSVSEVHGYTF
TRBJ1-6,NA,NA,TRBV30,TGTGCCTGGAGTCAGGGCGGAAATTCACCCCTCCACTTT,CAWSQGGNSPLHF
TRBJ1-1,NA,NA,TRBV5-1,TGCGCCAGCAGCTTGGCTTCGGGCAGGGGGAACACTGAAGCTTTCTTT,CASSLASGRGNTEAFF
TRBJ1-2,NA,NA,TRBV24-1,TGTGCCACCAGTGATCGGCGGAACTATGGCTACACCTTC,CATSDRRNYGYTF
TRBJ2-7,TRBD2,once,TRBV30,TGTGCCTGGAGAGCGAGACTAGCGGGACACTACGAGCAGTACTTC,CAWRARLAGHYEQYF
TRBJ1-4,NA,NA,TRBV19,TGTGCCAGCACACCCCGGAGGGGAAAAGGGGAAAAACTGTTTTTT,CASTPRRGKGEKLFF
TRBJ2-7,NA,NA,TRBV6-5,TGTGCCAGCAGGACCAGGGGTAAGGGCGAGCAGTACTTC,CASRTRGKGEQYF
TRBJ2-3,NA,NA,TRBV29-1,TGCAGCGTTGAAAGGGGGAGGGCCGGTACAGATACGCAGTATTTT,CSVERGRAGTDTQYF
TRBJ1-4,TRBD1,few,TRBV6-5,TGTGCCAGCAGCCGGGACAGGGAGGACGAAAAACTGTTTTTT,CASSRDREDEKLFF